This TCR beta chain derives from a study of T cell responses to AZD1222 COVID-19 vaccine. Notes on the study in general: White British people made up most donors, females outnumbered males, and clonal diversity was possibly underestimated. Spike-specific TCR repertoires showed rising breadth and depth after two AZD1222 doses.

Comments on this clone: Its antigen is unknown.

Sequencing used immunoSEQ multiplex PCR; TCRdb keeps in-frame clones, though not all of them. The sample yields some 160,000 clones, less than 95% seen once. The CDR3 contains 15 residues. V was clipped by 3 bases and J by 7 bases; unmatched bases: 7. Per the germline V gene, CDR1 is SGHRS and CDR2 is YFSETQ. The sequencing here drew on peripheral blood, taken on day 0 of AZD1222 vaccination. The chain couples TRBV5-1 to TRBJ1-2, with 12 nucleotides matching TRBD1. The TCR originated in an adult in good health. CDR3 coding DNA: TGCGCCAGCAGCTCCGCCGGGACAGGGGGCCTTGGCTACACCTTC. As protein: CASSSAGTGGLGYTF. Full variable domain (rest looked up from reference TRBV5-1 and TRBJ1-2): KAGVTQTPRYLIKTRGQQVTLSCSPISGHRSVSWYQQTPGQGLQFLFEYFSETQRNKGNFPGRFSGRQFSNSRSEMNVSTLELGDSALYLCASSSAGTGGLGYTFGSGTRLTVV.